This record looks at one T cell receptor beta chain sequence and its context. Its specificity is not known. Primers: 60 Vbeta forward and 13 Jbeta reverse. Only in-frame clones appear in the TCRdb table, and some are missing; sequencing was by immunoSEQ multiplex PCR. Of 99,000 or so clones listed, around 63% are singletons. This record comes from a study of cytomegalovirus exposure and HLA in healthy donors. Whole-study results and caveats: Whilst most TCR sequences proved rare, a subset of public TCRs occurred across many donors. Published work reported that the classifier diagnosed cytomegalovirus status with high specificity and sensitivity.

Germline values: CDR1 MDHEN, CDR2 SYDVKM. The CDR3 totals 12 residues. Trimming took 2 bases from V and 8 from J, leaving 8 bases between them. Sequencing used PBMCs. This receptor was identified in a man in his thirties or forties in good health and CMV-seronegative. V gene TRBV28 combines with J gene TRBJ2-3; possibly TRBD2 for D (5 bases). CDR3 in DNA: TGTGCCAGCAGTTTACGGGAAGGTACGCAGTATTTT. Translating it yields CASSLREGTQYF. Filled out from reference TRBV28 and TRBJ2-3, the complete variable domain reads DVKVTQSSRYLVKRTGEKVFLECVQDMDHENMFWYRQDPGLGLRLIYFSYDVKMKEKGDIPEGYSVSREKKERFSLILESASTNQTSMYLCASSLREGTQYFGPGTRLTVL.